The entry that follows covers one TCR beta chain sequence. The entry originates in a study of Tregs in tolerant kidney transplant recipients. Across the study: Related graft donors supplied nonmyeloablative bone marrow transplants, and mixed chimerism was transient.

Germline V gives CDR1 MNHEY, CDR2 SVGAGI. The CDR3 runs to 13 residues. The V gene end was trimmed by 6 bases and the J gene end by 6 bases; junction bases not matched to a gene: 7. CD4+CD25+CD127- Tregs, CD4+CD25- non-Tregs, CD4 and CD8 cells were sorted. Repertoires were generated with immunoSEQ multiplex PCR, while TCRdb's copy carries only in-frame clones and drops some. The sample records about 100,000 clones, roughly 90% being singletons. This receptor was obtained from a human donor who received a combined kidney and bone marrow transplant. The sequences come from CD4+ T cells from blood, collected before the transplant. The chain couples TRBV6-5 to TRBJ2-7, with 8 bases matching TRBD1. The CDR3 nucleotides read TGTGCCAGCAGGCAGGGGGCGGTCGGCGAGCAGTACTTC. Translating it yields CASRQGAVGEQYF.